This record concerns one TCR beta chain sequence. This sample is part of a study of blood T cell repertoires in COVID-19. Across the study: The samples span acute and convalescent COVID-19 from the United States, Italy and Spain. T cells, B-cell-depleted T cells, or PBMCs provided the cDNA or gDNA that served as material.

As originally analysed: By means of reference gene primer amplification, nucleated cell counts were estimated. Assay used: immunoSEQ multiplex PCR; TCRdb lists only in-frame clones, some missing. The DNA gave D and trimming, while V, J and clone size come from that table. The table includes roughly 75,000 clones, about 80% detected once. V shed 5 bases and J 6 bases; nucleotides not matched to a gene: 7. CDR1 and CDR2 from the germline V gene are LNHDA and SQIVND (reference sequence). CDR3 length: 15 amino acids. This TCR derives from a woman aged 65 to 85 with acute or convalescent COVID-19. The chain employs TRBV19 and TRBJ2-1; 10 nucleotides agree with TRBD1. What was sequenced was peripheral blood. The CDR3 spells CASSSGTGDLNEQFF. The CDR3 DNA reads TGTGCCAGTAGTTCCGGGACAGGGGATCTCAATGAGCAGTTCTTC.